This TCR beta chain is from a study of post-analysis software for immune sequencing data. This clonotype was picked up a small number of times. The antigen is not known. The study's findings and limits: With TRBV5-6, TRBV5-1 and TRBV20-1 included, five TRBV segments were more frequent in patients than in controls.

CDR1 SQVTM and CDR2 ANQGSEA come from the germline V gene. V was cut by 4 bases and J by 3 bases, with 10 bases left in between. The CDR3 consists of 12 residues. TCR beta libraries were prepared from cDNA with unique molecular identifiers. TCRdb processed the PCR reads anew with MiXCR; each CDR3 protein has one entry. The table has 750,000 to 950,000 distinct CDR3 sequences, approximately 57% seen once. The V gene is TRBV29-1, the J gene TRBJ2-7; tentative D call: TRBD1 (5 bases). The receptor was isolated from a girl aged 5-17 years with multiple sclerosis. Sequencing input: blood. The CDR3 spells CSVVSGNYEQYF. CDR3 DNA sequence: TGCAGCGTTGTATCAGGGAACTACGAGCAGTACTTC.